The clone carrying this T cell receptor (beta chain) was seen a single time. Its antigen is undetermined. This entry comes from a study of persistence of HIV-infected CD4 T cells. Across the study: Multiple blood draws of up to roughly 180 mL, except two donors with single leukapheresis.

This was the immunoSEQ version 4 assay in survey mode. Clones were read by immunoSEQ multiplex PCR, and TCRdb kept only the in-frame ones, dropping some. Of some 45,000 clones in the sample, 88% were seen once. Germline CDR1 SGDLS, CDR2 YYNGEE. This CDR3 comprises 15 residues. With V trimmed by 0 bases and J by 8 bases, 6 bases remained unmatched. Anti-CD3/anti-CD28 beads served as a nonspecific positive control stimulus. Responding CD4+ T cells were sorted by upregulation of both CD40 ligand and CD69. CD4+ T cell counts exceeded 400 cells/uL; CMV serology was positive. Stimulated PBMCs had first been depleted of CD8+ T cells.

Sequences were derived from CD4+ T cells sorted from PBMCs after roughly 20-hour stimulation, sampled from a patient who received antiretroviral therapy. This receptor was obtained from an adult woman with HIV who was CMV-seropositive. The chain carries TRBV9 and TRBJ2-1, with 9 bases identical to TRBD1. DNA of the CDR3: TGTGCCAGCAGCGTAGGAGGGACAGGGTTCGATGAGCAGTTCTTC. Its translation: CASSVGGTGFDEQFF.